This T cell receptor (beta chain) emerged from a study of blood T cell repertoires in COVID-19. Study as a whole: Nucleic acid was either cDNA or gDNA, and it came from T cells, B-cell-depleted T cells, or PBMCs.

Per the authors' pipeline: Amplifying reference gene primers gave estimates of nucleated cell counts. Sequencing was performed with immunoSEQ multiplex PCR; in TCRdb, only in-frame clones are kept and a portion is missing. That table furnishes V, J and clone size, whereas the DNA furnished D and trimming. The profile shows about 270,000 clones, roughly 86% of them singletons. Germline V gene lookup returns CDR1 SGHRS and CDR2 YFSETQ. V was shortened by 0 bases and J by 5 bases, with 14 bases between the two germline ends. This CDR3 is built from 15 residues. The source is a man aged 40-49 years with active or convalescent COVID-19. Sequencing input: peripheral blood. The V call is TRBV5-1, the J call TRBJ1-1; weak D call: TRBD1 (5 bases). In DNA form, the CDR3 reads TGCGCCAGCAGCTTGGCCACGGGGGAGGGGACTGAAGCTTTCTTT. It specifies CASSLATGEGTEAFF. The full variable domain, in which reference TRBV5-1 and TRBJ1-1 provide the parts outside the CDR3, is KAGVTQTPRYLIKTRGQQVTLSCSPISGHRSVSWYQQTPGQGLQFLFEYFSETQRNKGNFPGRFSGRQFSNSRSEMNVSTLELGDSALYLCASSLATGEGTEAFFGQGTRLTVV.